Presented here are 29 T cell receptor beta chains from one specimen sequenced in a study of blood T cells in healthy people across ages. Using a J-beta primer mix together with a sample-barcoded 5' primer, a second PCR was run for about 7 to 12 cycles. One entry per CDR3 protein results from TCRdb running MiXCR on the 5' RACE reads. The sample yields 800,000 to 950,000 distinct CDR3 sequences, approximately 32% seen once. These data are also associated with another study on T cells of mothers and their children.

Sample: blood. All receptors derive from a woman in her thirties or forties in good health.

J is TRBJ2-7 and V is TRBV7-9; no firm D call. The CDR3 is made up of 15 amino acids. In germline, CDR1 is SEHNR, CDR2 FQNEAQ (reference sequence). V gave up 5 bases and J gave up 3 bases, with 17 bases separating them. The CDR3: CASSPKLRLGYEQYF. DNA of the CDR3: TGTGCCAGCAGCCCTAAACTTAGACTCGGCTACGAGCAGTACTTC.

The rearrangement links TRBV3-1 to TRBJ1-1, with D possibly being TRBD1 (5 bases). Trimming removed 6 bases from V and 3 bases from J, with 20 bases in between. Germline-derived CDR1 and CDR2 are LGHDT and YNNKEL (reference sequence). The CDR3 sequence is 16 residues long. CDR3 in DNA: TGTGCCAGCAGTCACACAGGAACGAGAAGGTACACTGAAGCTTTCTTT. Translation: CASSHTGTRRYTEAFF. Full variable domain (missing parts from reference TRBV3-1 and TRBJ1-1): DTAVSQTPKYLVTQMGNDKSIKCEQNLGHDTMYWYKQDSKKFLKIMFSYNNKELIINETVPNRFSPKSPDKAHLNLHINSLELGDSAVYFCASSHTGTRRYTEAFFGQGTRLTVV.

This clonotype has just a few counts. V usage is TRBV27 and J usage is TRBJ2-3; 10 bases are a match to TRBD1. Germline V gene data show CDR1 as MNHEY and CDR2 as SMNVEV (reference sequence). The CDR3 runs 18 residues. V trimming: 1 base; J trimming: 2 bases; junction bases outside the gene matches: 9. The CDR3 loop is CASSLFLFGTGDTDTQYF. The CDR3 nucleotides are TGTGCCAGCAGTTTATTTTTGTTCGGGACAGGGGACACAGATACGCAGTATTTT.

This clonotype was recorded many times. The chain joins TRBV6-6 to TRBJ1-5; 8 bases are a match to TRBD1. Per the germline V gene, CDR1 is MNHNY and CDR2 is SVGAGI (reference sequence). The V gene end was trimmed by 6 bases and the J gene end by 6 bases; junction bases not matched to a gene: 16. The CDR3 covers 17 residues. In DNA, the CDR3 is TGTGCCAGCAGCCCTACCTTGGACAGGGTGGGGGTTCAGCCCCAGCATTTT. Translation gives CASSPTLDRVGVQPQHF.

This clonotype was detected many times. V usage is TRBV5-1 and J usage is TRBJ2-6; TRBD1 is a possible D gene (5 bases). The CDR3 loop spans 16 amino acids. Germline values: CDR1 SGHRS, CDR2 YFSETQ. V dropped 4 bases and J dropped 0 bases, with 11 bases sitting between them. CDR3 loop: CASSTGHPSGANVLTF. CDR3 DNA: TGCGCCAGCAGCACTGGACATCCCTCTGGGGCCAACGTCCTGACTTTC.

This clonotype was recorded a few times. The CDR3 nucleotides are TGTGCCAGCAGCCGACCCCTACTAGCGGGGGGGCTTATTACAGATACGCAGTATTTT. It codes for CASSRPLLAGGLITDTQYF. This chain links TRBV7-2 with TRBJ2-3, with 13 bases identical to TRBD2. Germline V CDR1 and CDR2: SGHTA, FQGNSA. The CDR3 sequence is 19 residues long. V trimming: 5 bases; J trimming: 3 bases; junction bases outside the gene matches: 14.

This clonotype has ten or more counts. The gene calls are TRBV5-1 and TRBJ1-1, with TRBD1 as a possible D gene (5 bases). V was trimmed by 0 bases and J by 0 bases, leaving 9 bases between them. Germline V CDR1 and CDR2: SGHRS, YFSETQ. CDR3 length: 15 amino acids. In DNA, the CDR3 is TGCGCCAGCAGCTTGGGGGGACGGCTGAACACTGAAGCTTTCTTT. Translation gives CASSLGGRLNTEAFF.

This clonotype was counted many times. V gene TRBV7-2 combines with J gene TRBJ2-2; the match to TRBD1 covers 9 bases. The germline gives CDR1 SGHTA, CDR2 FQGNSA. This CDR3 spans 15 amino acids. Trimming removed 6 bases from V and 5 bases from J; junction bases left unmatched: 7. This chain's CDR3 is CASRPGTGRTGELFF. The CDR3 region has the DNA TGTGCCAGCAGACCCGGGACAGGGCGAACCGGGGAGCTGTTTTTT.

The chain is built from TRBV11-2 and TRBJ2-1, with D tentatively TRBD2 (5 bases). CDR1 SGHAT and CDR2 FQNNGV come from the germline V gene. The germline V and J ends were trimmed by 8 bases and 8 bases, with 16 bases remaining between them. The CDR3 spans 13 residues. The CDR3 reads CASQTRVRDEQFF. The CDR3 nucleotides read TGTGCCAGCCAGACGAGGGTCCGGGATGAGCAGTTCTTC.

The rearrangement uses TRBV5-1 and TRBJ2-3; TRBD2 agrees at 12 bases. Looked up from germline, CDR1 is SGHRS and CDR2 is YFSETQ. V shed 6 bases, J shed 4 bases, and the junction held 6 bases outside the gene matches. The CDR3 runs to 15 residues. This CDR3 is CASNPSGGASDTQYF. In DNA form, the CDR3 reads TGCGCCAGCAACCCTAGCGGGGGGGCATCAGATACGCAGTATTTT.

Only a few counts were recorded for this clonotype. The chain links TRBV4-2 to TRBJ2-3; D gene uncertain. The V end lost 0 bases, the J end lost 0 bases, and 13 bases lay between the germline ends. This CDR3 is 17 amino acids long. Per germline, CDR1 LGHNA and CDR2 YNFKEQ. The CDR3 here is CASSQDLGFWSTDTQYF. The CDR3 coding sequence is TGTGCCAGCAGCCAAGATCTCGGCTTCTGGAGCACAGATACGCAGTATTTT.

The chain is built from TRBV28 and TRBJ2-7; D might be TRBD2 (6 bases). The CDR3 is made up of 15 amino acids. Germline CDR1 reads MDHEN; CDR2 reads SYDVKM. The V gene lost 2 bases and the J gene lost 0 bases, with 11 bases spanning the gap. The CDR3 spells CASSLPGGGSYEQYF. CDR3 bases: TGTGCCAGCAGTTTACCCGGGGGAGGCTCCTACGAGCAGTACTTC.

This clonotype was seen at least ten times. The chain combines TRBV7-8 with TRBJ1-2, with a weak D call TRBD1 (6 bases). Germline CDR1 is SGHVS and CDR2 is FQNEAQ. The V gene lost 2 bases and the J gene lost 4 bases, with 14 bases spanning the gap. This CDR3 comprises 15 residues. CDR3 nucleotide sequence: TGTGCCAGCAGCTTACCCAGACAGGCCTCCTATGGCTACACCTTC. It encodes CASSLPRQASYGYTF.

J is TRBJ2-2 and V is TRBV18, with 7 bases lining up with TRBD1. V shed 9 bases and J 0 bases; nucleotides not matched to a gene: 7. The CDR3 loop spans 15 amino acids. Germline V gene data show CDR1 as KGHSH and CDR2 as LQKENI. The DNA of the CDR3 is TGTGCCAGTCCGAGGGACAGCTCGAACACCGGGGAGCTGTTTTTT. This encodes CASPRDSSNTGELFF.

V is TRBV20-1 and J is TRBJ2-7; D may be TRBD1 (5 bases). CDR1 and CDR2 from the germline V gene are DFQATT and SNEGSKA (reference sequence). The CDR3 sequence is 14 residues long. Trimming shortened V by 4 bases and J by 1 base, and 14 bases separated the two germline ends. The CDR3 bases are TGCAGTGCTAATGGCGGACAAGGGTCCTACGAGCAGTACTTC. Residues: CSANGGQGSYEQYF.

This clonotype was observed many times. The rearrangement joins TRBV13 to TRBJ2-7; perhaps TRBD2 as D (6 bases). The germline V gene encodes CDR1 PRHDT and CDR2 FYEKMQ (reference sequence). This CDR3 spans 15 amino acids. V was cut by 5 bases and J by 0 bases, with 14 bases left in between. Here the CDR3 DNA reads TGTGCCAGCAGCCACCGGGTCGGGGGCTCCTACGAGCAGTACTTC. This encodes CASSHRVGGSYEQYF.

This clonotype was observed at least ten times. The V call is TRBV12-3 or TRBV12-4, the J call TRBJ1-1; D is unclear. V lost 0 bases, J lost 1 base, and 9 bases lay in between. CDR3 length: 15 amino acids. CDR3: CASSLALTRNTEAFF. The CDR3 bases are TGTGCCAGCAGTTTAGCCTTGACACGGAACACTGAAGCTTTCTTT.

The V and J genes are TRBV5-4 and TRBJ1-2; 8 bases fit TRBD1. From germline, CDR1 is SGHNT and CDR2 YYREEE (reference sequence). This CDR3 has 13 amino acids. V dropped 4 bases and J dropped 8; count of bases not matched to a gene: 7. The CDR3 coding sequence is TGTGCCAGCAGCCGAGACAGGGGTAAGGGCTACACCTTC. This translates into CASSRDRGKGYTF.

V gene TRBV29-1 combines with J gene TRBJ2-3; a weak D match, TRBD1 (7 bases). The CDR3 has 15 amino acids. The germline V and J ends were trimmed by 4 bases and 2 bases, with 16 bases remaining between them. Germline V gene sequence: CDR1 SQVTM, CDR2 ANQGSEA. The DNA of the CDR3 is TGCAGCGTTGTAGGCAGGGGGGCATTCACAGATACGCAGTATTTT. Translated, it gives CSVVGRGAFTDTQYF.

In this sample, this clonotype turned up once. A junction boundary mismatches the germline segment, possibly from a read error. V gene TRBV5-1 combines with J gene TRBJ2-5; 9 bases are shared with TRBD2. This CDR3 is built from 16 residues. Germline loops: CDR1 SGHRS, CDR2 YFSETQ. The CDR3 spells CVSSLGLAGMQETQYF. CDR3 nucleotides: TGCGTCAGCAGCTTGGGCCTAGCGGGGATGCAAGAGACCCAGTACTTC.

In its sample, this clonotype was seen many times. CDR3 DNA: TGCAGCGTTGAGCCATCAGGGGCAGATACGCAGTATTTT. Its protein is CSVEPSGADTQYF. The chain carries TRBV29-1 and TRBJ2-3, with D possibly TRBD1 on 6 matching bases. Trimming took 3 bases from V and 4 from J, leaving 11 bases between them. From germline, CDR1 is SQVTM and CDR2 ANQGSEA. The length of the CDR3 is 13 residues.

This clonotype has only one observation. This chain links TRBV7-8 with TRBJ2-7; D gene unclear. This CDR3 is built from 14 residues. V gave up 3 bases and J gave up 7 bases, with 16 bases separating them. Germline V lookup: CDR1 SGHVS, CDR2 FQNEAQ. Here the CDR3 reads CASSFPADRAEQYF. CDR3 in DNA: TGTGCCAGCAGCTTCCCCGCTGATAGGGCTGAGCAGTACTTC.

This clonotype has at least ten counts. V and J are TRBV7-3 and TRBJ2-1; TRBD2 agrees at 14 bases. The ends lost 4 bases at V and 9 bases at J; junction bases unmatched: 2. Germline loops: CDR1 SGHTA, CDR2 FQGTGA. The CDR3 contains 14 residues. The CDR3 here is CASSSGLAGGEQFF. CDR3 nucleotide sequence: TGTGCCAGCAGCTCCGGACTAGCGGGGGGTGAGCAGTTCTTC. The full variable domain, with the rest looked up from reference TRBV7-3 and TRBJ2-1, is GAGVSQTPSNKVTEKGKYVELRCDPISGHTALYWYRQSLGQGPEFLIYFQGTGAADDSGLPNDRFFAVRPEGSVSTLKIQRTERGDSAVYLCASSSGLAGGEQFFGPGTRLTVL.

The table lists this clonotype with a few counts. The rearrangement joins TRBV7-2 to TRBJ2-1, with 7 bases that match TRBD2. CDR1 is SGHTA, CDR2 FQGNSA, per germline. This CDR3 has 18 amino acids. V gave up 4 bases and J gave up 0 bases; unmatched junction bases: 12. The CDR3 spells CASSSPNTAGSSYNEQFF. For the CDR3, the DNA is TGTGCCAGCAGCTCCCCAAACACAGCGGGGAGCTCCTACAATGAGCAGTTCTTC. Supplemented by reference TRBV7-2 and TRBJ2-1, the full variable domain reads GAGVSQSPSNKVTEKGKDVELRCDPISGHTALYWYRQSLGQGLEFLIYFQGNSAPDKSGLPSDRFSAERTGGSVSTLTIQRTQQEDSAVYLCASSSPNTAGSSYNEQFFGPGTRLTVL.

This clonotype was detected only a few times. V gene TRBV4-1 combines with J gene TRBJ2-1, with TRBD1 matching 9 bases. CDR3 length equals 16 residues. V shed 5 bases and J 0 bases; nucleotides not matched to a gene: 5. Germline V gene data show CDR1 as MGHRA and CDR2 as YSYEKL. As DNA, the CDR3 is TGCGCCAGCAGCTCCCGACAGGGGGTCTCCTACAATGAGCAGTTCTTC. It specifies CASSSRQGVSYNEQFF.

The V gene is TRBV7-8, the J gene TRBJ2-1; TRBD1 might be the D (5 bases). The CDR3 totals 17 residues. The V and J ends lost 1 base and 0 bases respectively, with 13 bases between them. Germline V gives CDR1 SGHVS, CDR2 FQNEAQ. The CDR3 spells CASSLVGAGSSYNEQFF. The CDR3 DNA sequence: TGTGCCAGCAGCTTAGTAGGGGCCGGAAGCTCCTACAATGAGCAGTTCTTC.

This clonotype was counted between two and nine times. The V call is TRBV7-2, the J call TRBJ1-2, with 7 positions matching TRBD1. This CDR3 region has 15 residues. V was pared by 1 base and J by 1 base, with 3 bases of the junction left unmatched. Germline CDR1 reads SGHTA; CDR2 reads FQGNSA. In DNA, the CDR3 is TGTGCCAGCAGCTTAGAACCAGGGGGTAACTATGGCTACACCTTC. Residues: CASSLEPGGNYGYTF.

With respect to this clonotype: This sequence may be a read error, since a much larger clone differs from it by one base. The DNA of the CDR3 is TGTGCCATCAGGCCGGGACAGGGGACGAATGAGCAGTTCTTC. Translated, it gives CAIRPGQGTNEQFF. The genes are TRBV10-3 and TRBJ2-1; 10 bases map to TRBD1. The length of the CDR3 is 14 residues. Germline V CDR1 and CDR2: ENHRY, SYGVKD. Unmatched junction bases numbered 6, after V lost 6 bases and J lost 7 bases.

The chain combines TRBV6-5 with TRBJ2-6; weak D call: TRBD1 (6 bases). Trimming pared 6 bases from V and 3 bases from J, leaving 12 bases between. The CDR3 extends over 15 amino acids. Germline-derived CDR1 and CDR2 are MNHEY and SVGAGI. CDR3 DNA sequence: TGTGCCAGCAGGATACAGGGTTATGGGGCCAACGTCCTGACTTTC. As protein: CASRIQGYGANVLTF.